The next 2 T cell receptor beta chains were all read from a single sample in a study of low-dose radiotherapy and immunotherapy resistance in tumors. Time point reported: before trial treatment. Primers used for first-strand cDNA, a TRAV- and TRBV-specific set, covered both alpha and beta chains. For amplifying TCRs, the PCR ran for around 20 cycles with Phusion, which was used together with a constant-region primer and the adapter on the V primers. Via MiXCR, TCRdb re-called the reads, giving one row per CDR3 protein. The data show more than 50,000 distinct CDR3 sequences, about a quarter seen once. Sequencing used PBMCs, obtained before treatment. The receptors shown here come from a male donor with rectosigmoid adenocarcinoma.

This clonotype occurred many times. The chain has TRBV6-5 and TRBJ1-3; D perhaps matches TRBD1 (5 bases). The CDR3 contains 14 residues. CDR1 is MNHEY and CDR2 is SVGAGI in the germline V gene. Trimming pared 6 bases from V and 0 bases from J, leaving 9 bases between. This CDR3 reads CASSQGYSGNTIYF. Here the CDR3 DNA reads TGTGCCAGCAGCCAGGGCTACTCTGGAAACACCATATATTTT.

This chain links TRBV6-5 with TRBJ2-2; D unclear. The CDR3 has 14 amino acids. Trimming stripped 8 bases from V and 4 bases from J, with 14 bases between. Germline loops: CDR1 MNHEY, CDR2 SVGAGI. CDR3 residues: CASGNLRGTGELFF. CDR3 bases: TGTGCCAGCGGAAATCTTAGAGGCACCGGGGAGCTGTTTTTT.